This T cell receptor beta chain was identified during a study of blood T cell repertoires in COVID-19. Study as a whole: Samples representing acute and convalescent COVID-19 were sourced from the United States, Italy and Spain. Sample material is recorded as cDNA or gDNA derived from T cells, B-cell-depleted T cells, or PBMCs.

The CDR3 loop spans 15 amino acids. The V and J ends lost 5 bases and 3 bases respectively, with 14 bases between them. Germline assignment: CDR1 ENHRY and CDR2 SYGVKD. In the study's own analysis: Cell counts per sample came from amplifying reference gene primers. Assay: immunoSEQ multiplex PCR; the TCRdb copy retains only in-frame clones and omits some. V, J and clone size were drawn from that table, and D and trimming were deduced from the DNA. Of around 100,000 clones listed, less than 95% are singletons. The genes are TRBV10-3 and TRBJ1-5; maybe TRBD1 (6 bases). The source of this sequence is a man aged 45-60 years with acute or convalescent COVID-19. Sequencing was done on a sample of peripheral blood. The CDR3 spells CAISRKQGPNQPQHF. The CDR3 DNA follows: TGTGCCATCAGTAGAAAACAGGGCCCCAATCAGCCCCAGCATTTT.